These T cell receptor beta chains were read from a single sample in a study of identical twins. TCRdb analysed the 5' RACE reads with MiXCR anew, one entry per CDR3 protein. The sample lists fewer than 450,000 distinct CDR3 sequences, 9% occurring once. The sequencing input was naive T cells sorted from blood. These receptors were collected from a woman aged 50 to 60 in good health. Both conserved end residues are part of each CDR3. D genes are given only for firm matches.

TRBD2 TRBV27 CASSLTSPVGYNEQFF
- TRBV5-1 CASSLAAQANTEAFF
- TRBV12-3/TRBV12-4 CASSPRAGQNTEAFF
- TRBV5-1 CASMALLNTGELFF
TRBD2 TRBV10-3 CATSSGGENEQFF
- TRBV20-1 CSARLVRTEAFF
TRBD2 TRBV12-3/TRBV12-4 CASSFGSGRSYNEQFF
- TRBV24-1 CATRDLRGTGELFF
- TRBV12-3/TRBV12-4 CASRPSLTDTQYF
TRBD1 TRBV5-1 CASSLGYRDRTTDTQYF
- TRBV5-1 CASSLRGSDNEQFF
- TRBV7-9 CASTTTDTQYF
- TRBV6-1 CASTLSWSEKLFF
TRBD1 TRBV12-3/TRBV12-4 CASSQTGANSPLHF
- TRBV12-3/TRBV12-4 CASSYQLSGVGDTQYF
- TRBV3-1 CASSQANEQFF
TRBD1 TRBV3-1 CASSGTGQGNYGYTF